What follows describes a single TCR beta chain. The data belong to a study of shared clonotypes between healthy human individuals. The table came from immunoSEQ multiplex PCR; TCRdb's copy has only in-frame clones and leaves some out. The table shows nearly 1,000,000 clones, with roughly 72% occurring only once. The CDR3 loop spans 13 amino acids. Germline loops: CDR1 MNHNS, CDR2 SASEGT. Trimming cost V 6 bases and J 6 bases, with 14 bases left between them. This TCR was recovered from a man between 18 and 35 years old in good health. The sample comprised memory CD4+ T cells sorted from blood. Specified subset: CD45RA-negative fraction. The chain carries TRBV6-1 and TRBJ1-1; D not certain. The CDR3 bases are TGTGCCAGCAGACGGACGGGTCCCGCTGAAGCTTTCTTT. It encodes CASRRTGPAEAFF.